Given below is one T cell receptor beta chain in context. The data were obtained in a study of CD8+ T cells in alopecia areata. Reverse transcription of extracted RNA yielded cDNA, which provided the sequencing template. Assay: immunoSEQ multiplex PCR; the TCRdb copy retains only in-frame clones and omits some. The sample records some 120,000 clones, 45% to 60% being singletons. This CDR3 has 15 amino acids. The V gene end was trimmed by 1 base and the J gene end by 8 bases; junction bases not matched to a gene: 7. The germline V gene has CDR1 SGHRS and CDR2 YFSETQ. This chain uses TRBV5-1 with TRBJ2-2, with 8 bases lining up with TRBD1. The material sequenced was CD4+ T cells sorted from blood, taken at week 0. This TCR was sampled from a human donor with alopecia areata. CDR3 sequence (DNA): TGCGCCAGCAGCTTGTCGGGACAGGCCACTGGGGAGCTGTTTTTT. As protein: CASSLSGQATGELFF. Using reference TRBV5-1 and TRBJ2-2 for the parts outside the CDR3, the full variable domain is KAGVTQTPRYLIKTRGQQVTLSCSPISGHRSVSWYQQTPGQGLQFLFEYFSETQRNKGNFPGRFSGRQFSNSRSEMNVSTLELGDSALYLCASSLSGQATGELFFGEGSRLTVL.